A selection of T cell receptor beta chains follows, all from one sample in a study of T cell responses to AZD1222 COVID-19 vaccine. Clones were read by immunoSEQ multiplex PCR, and TCRdb kept only the in-frame ones, dropping some. Here the sample spans some 94,000 clones, roughly nine tenths being singletons. The specimen was peripheral blood, collected 28 days after the second AZD1222 dose. The receptors originated from an adult who received the AZD1222 COVID-19 vaccine. The CDR3 runs from the conserved cysteine through the conserved F or W. D genes are given only for firm matches.

v_call: TRBV10-3
j_call: TRBJ2-2
d_call: TRBD1
cdr3_aa: CAISEFGQGLNTGELFF

v_call: TRBV7-8
j_call: TRBJ1-1
d_call: .
cdr3_aa: CASSSIRGNTEAFF

v_call: TRBV7-2
j_call: TRBJ1-4
d_call: .
cdr3_aa: CASSPPRTVPYEKLFF

v_call: TRBV6-5
j_call: TRBJ1-6
d_call: .
cdr3_aa: CASSQQDSPLHF

v_call: TRBV5-6
j_call: TRBJ2-1
d_call: TRBD2
cdr3_aa: CASSRGTSGYNEQFF

v_call: TRBV2
j_call: TRBJ1-5
d_call: .
cdr3_aa: CASSETVNSNQPQHF

v_call: TRBV6-5
j_call: TRBJ1-1
d_call: .
cdr3_aa: CASIRGKEADTEAFF

v_call: TRBV2
j_call: TRBJ1-1
d_call: TRBD1
cdr3_aa: CASSVGPTGASRMGTEAFF

v_call: TRBV4-3
j_call: TRBJ2-1
d_call: .
cdr3_aa: CASSQDRGFSEQFF

v_call: TRBV7-8
j_call: TRBJ1-5
d_call: TRBD1
cdr3_aa: CASSRTTGGLDQPQHF

v_call: TRBV29-1
j_call: TRBJ1-6
d_call: .
cdr3_aa: CSVEDGSTTLHF

v_call: TRBV29-1
j_call: TRBJ2-2
d_call: .
cdr3_aa: CSVDRGDTGELFF

v_call: TRBV23-1
j_call: TRBJ2-7
d_call: TRBD1
cdr3_aa: CASSQSPTGGRPYEQYF

v_call: TRBV11-3
j_call: TRBJ2-2
d_call: .
cdr3_aa: CASSSVNTGELFF

v_call: TRBV9
j_call: TRBJ2-2
d_call: .
cdr3_aa: CASSVDMDTGELFF

v_call: TRBV10-3
j_call: TRBJ1-2
d_call: .
cdr3_aa: CAISAGSGLNYTF

v_call: TRBV5-8
j_call: TRBJ2-7
d_call: .
cdr3_aa: CASSLAGLESYEQYF

v_call: TRBV19
j_call: TRBJ1-1
d_call: .
cdr3_aa: CASRDRNTEAFF

v_call: TRBV30
j_call: TRBJ2-7
d_call: .
cdr3_aa: CAWSVRGSASYEQYF

v_call: TRBV9
j_call: TRBJ1-2
d_call: .
cdr3_aa: CASSGRDLRGYTF

v_call: TRBV7-9
j_call: TRBJ1-2
d_call: .
cdr3_aa: CASSLEGGYTF

v_call: TRBV9
j_call: TRBJ1-6
d_call: .
cdr3_aa: CASSVGPGSSYNSPLHF

v_call: TRBV12-5
j_call: TRBJ1-4
d_call: .
cdr3_aa: CASGLGPKSSATNEKLFF

v_call: TRBV20-1
j_call: TRBJ1-5
d_call: .
cdr3_aa: CSASSTNQPQHF

v_call: TRBV5-4
j_call: TRBJ1-5
d_call: .
cdr3_aa: CASSLWGLGNQPQHF

v_call: TRBV30
j_call: TRBJ2-7
d_call: .
cdr3_aa: CAWSHGSYEQYF

v_call: TRBV7-2
j_call: TRBJ1-2
d_call: .
cdr3_aa: CASSALGPYGYTF

v_call: TRBV7-2
j_call: TRBJ2-2
d_call: TRBD2
cdr3_aa: CASSPSGGATGELFF

v_call: TRBV7-9
j_call: TRBJ1-4
d_call: .
cdr3_aa: CASSLAHRSNEKLFF

v_call: TRBV5-1
j_call: TRBJ2-1
d_call: .
cdr3_aa: CASSFGYNEQFF

v_call: TRBV19
j_call: TRBJ1-2
d_call: .
cdr3_aa: CASSIGPGASYGYTF

v_call: TRBV10-3
j_call: TRBJ1-5
d_call: .
cdr3_aa: CATAVGAGSNQPQHF

v_call: TRBV6-2/TRBV6-3
j_call: TRBJ2-7
d_call: .
cdr3_aa: CASRPPGGEQYF